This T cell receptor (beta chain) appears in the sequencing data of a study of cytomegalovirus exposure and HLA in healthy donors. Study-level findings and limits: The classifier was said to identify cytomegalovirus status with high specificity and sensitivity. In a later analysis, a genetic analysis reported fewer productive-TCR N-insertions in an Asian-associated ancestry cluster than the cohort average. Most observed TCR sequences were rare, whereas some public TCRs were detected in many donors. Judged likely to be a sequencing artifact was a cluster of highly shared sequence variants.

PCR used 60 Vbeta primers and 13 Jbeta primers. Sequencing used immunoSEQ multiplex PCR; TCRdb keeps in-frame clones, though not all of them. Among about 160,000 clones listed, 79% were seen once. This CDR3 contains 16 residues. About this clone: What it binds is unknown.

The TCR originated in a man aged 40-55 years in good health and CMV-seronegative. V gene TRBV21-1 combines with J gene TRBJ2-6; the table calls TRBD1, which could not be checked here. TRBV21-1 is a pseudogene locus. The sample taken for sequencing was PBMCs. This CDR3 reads CASTRPGQGGANVLTF. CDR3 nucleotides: TGTGCCAGCACCCGACCCGGACAGGGCGGGGCCAACGTCCTGACTTTC.